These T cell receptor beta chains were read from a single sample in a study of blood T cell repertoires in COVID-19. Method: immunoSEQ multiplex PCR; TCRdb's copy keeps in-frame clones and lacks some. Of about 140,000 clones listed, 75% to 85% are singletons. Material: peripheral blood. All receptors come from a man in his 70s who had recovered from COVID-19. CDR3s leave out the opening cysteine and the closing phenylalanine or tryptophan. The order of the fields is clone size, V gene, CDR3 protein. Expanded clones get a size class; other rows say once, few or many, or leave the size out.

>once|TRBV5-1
ASSTGQEQF
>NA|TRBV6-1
ASSGGTGDSGANVLT
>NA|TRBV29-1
SVDLMTGDPYNEQF
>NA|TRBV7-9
ASSLSPSGGSYEQY
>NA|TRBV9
ASSVGVGQPYEQY
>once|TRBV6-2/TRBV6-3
ASSLQTSALPYEQY
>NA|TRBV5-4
ASSLASSYEQY
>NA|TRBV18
ASSPAGLGQPQH
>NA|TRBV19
ASSKRDTQY
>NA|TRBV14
ASSQAGQSAYEQY
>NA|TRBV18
ASSPLLAGGLGEQF
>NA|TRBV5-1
ASTVVQGGDTQY
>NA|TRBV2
ASMRDRGNQPQH
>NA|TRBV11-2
ASSLAKMNTEAF
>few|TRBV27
ASSFGHPSTDTQY